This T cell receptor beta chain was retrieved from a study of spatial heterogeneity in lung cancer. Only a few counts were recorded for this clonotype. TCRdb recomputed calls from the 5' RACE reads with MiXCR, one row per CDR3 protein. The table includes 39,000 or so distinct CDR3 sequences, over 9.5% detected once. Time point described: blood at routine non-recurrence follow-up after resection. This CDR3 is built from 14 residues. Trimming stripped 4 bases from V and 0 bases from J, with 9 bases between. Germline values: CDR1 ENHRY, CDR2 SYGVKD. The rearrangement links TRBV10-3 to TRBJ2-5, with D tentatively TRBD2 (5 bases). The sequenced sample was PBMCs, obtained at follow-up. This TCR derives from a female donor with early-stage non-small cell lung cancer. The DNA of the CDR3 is TGTGCCATCAGTGGGTCGGGATACCAAGAGACCCAGTACTTC. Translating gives CAISGSGYQETQYF.